One and the same sample provided the 29 T cell receptor beta chains below, sequenced in a study of cytomegalovirus exposure and HLA in healthy donors. The PCR made use of 60 Vbeta and 13 Jbeta primers. Using immunoSEQ multiplex PCR, the repertoire was profiled, and TCRdb retains in-frame clones only, with some absent. The table shows about 140,000 clones, with around 66% occurring only once. The sample was PBMCs. The receptors originated from a woman aged 55-69 years in good health and CMV-seronegative.

The V call is TRBV6-5, the J call TRBJ1-1; TRBD1 is a possible D gene (6 bases). V lost 1 base and J lost 5, with 8 bases in between. The CDR3 totals 13 residues. In germline, CDR1 is MNHEY, CDR2 SVGAGI. The CDR3 protein is CASSYYRDTEAFF. In nucleotides, the CDR3 is TGTGCCAGCAGTTACTACAGGGATACTGAAGCTTTCTTT.

The chain uses TRBV5-4 and TRBJ1-2; 7 bases are shared with TRBD1. Germline assignment: CDR1 SGHNT and CDR2 YYREEE (reference sequence). The CDR3 loop spans 13 amino acids. With 2 bases clipped from V and 5 bases from J, the junction kept 3 bases outside the gene matches. The chain's CDR3 is CASSFPGGYGYTF. The DNA for the CDR3 is TGTGCCAGCAGCTTCCCAGGGGGATATGGCTACACCTTC.

This chain links TRBV4-3 with TRBJ1-4, with D uncertain. CDR1 is LGHNA, CDR2 YSLEER, per germline. The CDR3 spans 16 residues. The V end lost 4 bases, the J end lost 0 bases, and 12 bases lay between the germline ends. The DNA of the CDR3 is TGCGCCAGCAGCCGCGGAGACTTTGCAACTAATGAAAAACTGTTTTTT. Translated, it gives CASSRGDFATNEKLFF.

A remark on this clone: The junction does not match germline at one end; this may be a read error. This chain uses TRBV19 with TRBJ1-6; D not resolved. Germline V CDR1 and CDR2: LNHDA, SQIVND (reference sequence). The CDR3 extends over 17 amino acids. The CDR3 loop is CASSIDAGGSYNSPLRF. The DNA of the CDR3 is TGTGCCAGTAGTATAGATGCAGGAGGCTCCTATAATTCACCCCTCCGCTTT.

CDR3 amino acids: CATTDSLRGKTQYF. The CDR3 nucleotides read TGTGCCACCACCGACTCCCTCAGGGGAAAGACCCAGTACTTC. The chain recombines TRBV19 with TRBJ2-5, with D maybe TRBD1 (6 bases). V was cut by 10 bases and J by 6 bases, with 21 bases left in between. The CDR3 contains 14 residues. The V gene's germline CDR1 is LNHDA and CDR2 SQIVND (reference sequence).

This clone has a handful of counts. This chain connects TRBV14 to TRBJ1-5; D is possibly TRBD1 (6 bases). The V gene's germline CDR1 is SGHDN and CDR2 FVKESK. The CDR3 extends over 16 amino acids. V was clipped by 4 bases and J by 0 bases, with 13 bases between them. Here the CDR3 reads CASSPRTEYSNQPQHF. In DNA, the CDR3 is TGTGCCAGCAGCCCTCGGACAGAATATAGCAATCAGCCCCAGCATTTT.

The chain is built from TRBV29-1 and TRBJ1-5; D is unclear. Germline CDR1 SQVTM, CDR2 ANQGSEA. The CDR3 totals 12 residues. Trimming left V 4 bases short and J 0 bases short, with 4 bases between. DNA of the CDR3: TGCAGCGTTGGTAGTAGCAATCAGCCCCAGCATTTT. Translation gives CSVGSSNQPQHF.

The chain recombines TRBV18 with TRBJ2-7; a weak D match, TRBD2 (7 bases). The CDR3 has 14 residues. The ends were cut back, 0 bases at V and 5 bases at J, with 11 bases in the middle. Germline assignment: CDR1 KGHSH and CDR2 LQKENI. CDR3 loop: CASSPPGGQNEQYF. The CDR3 DNA is TGTGCCAGCTCACCACCGGGGGGGCAAAACGAGCAGTACTTC. Full variable domain (outside the CDR3, taken from reference TRBV18 and TRBJ2-7): NAGVMQNPRHLVRRRGQEARLRCSPMKGHSHVYWYRQLPEEGLKFMVYLQKENIIDESGMPKERFSAEFPKEGPSILRIQQVVRGDSAAYFCASSPPGGQNEQYFGPGTRLTVT.

The CDR3 bases are TGTGCCAGCAGCTTAGTGTCGGGAGGGCCGTACGAGCAGTACTTC. As protein: CASSLVSGGPYEQYF. The J gene is TRBJ2-7, the V gene TRBV11-2, with 8 positions matching TRBD2. V lost 1 base to trimming and J lost 4 bases; unmatched junction nucleotides: 6. The CDR3 loop spans 15 amino acids. Germline loops: CDR1 SGHAT, CDR2 FQNNGV.

The chain is built from TRBV7-2 and TRBJ1-2, with D possibly being TRBD1 (5 bases). Looked up from germline, CDR1 is SGHTA and CDR2 is FQGNSA. The CDR3 length is 14 residues. Between the trimmed V and J ends, which lost 0 bases and 6 bases, there was a span of 11 bases. The CDR3 spells CASSLAQGTHGYTF. The CDR3 region has the DNA TGTGCCAGCAGCTTAGCGCAGGGTACCCATGGCTACACCTTC.

This clone was seen more than once but under ten times. The rearrangement links TRBV5-1 to TRBJ2-7; 8 bases match TRBD1. Germline-derived CDR1 and CDR2 are SGHRS and YFSETQ. The CDR3 is 15 residues long. The V segment lost 0 bases and the J segment 2 bases; nucleotides outside the gene matches: 4. The CDR3 is CASSLGTGTAYEQYF. The DNA of the CDR3 is TGCGCCAGCAGCTTGGGGACAGGGACCGCCTACGAGCAGTACTTC. The whole variable domain, filled in from reference TRBV5-1 and TRBJ2-7, reads KAGVTQTPRYLIKTRGQQVTLSCSPISGHRSVSWYQQTPGQGLQFLFEYFSETQRNKGNFPGRFSGRQFSNSRSEMNVSTLELGDSALYLCASSLGTGTAYEQYFGPGTRLTVT.

The V call is TRBV21-1, the J call TRBJ1-2; the table's D call, TRBD1, was not checked against the DNA. TRBV21-1 is a pseudogene. CDR3 size: 16 residues. This chain's CDR3 is CASSKSPTATNYGYTF. The CDR3 region has the DNA TGTGCCAGCAGCAAATCCCCGACAGCAACTAACTATGGCTACACCTTC.

V usage is TRBV6-5 and J usage is TRBJ2-1, with 9 bases that match TRBD2. There are 14 residues in the CDR3. The germline CDR1 and CDR2 sequences are MNHEY and SVGAGI. V was pared by 6 bases and J by 9 bases, with 9 bases of the junction left unmatched. The CDR3 DNA reads as TGTGCCAGCAGCCTGGGACTAGCCCCAAGTGAGCAGTTCTTC. It translates to CASSLGLAPSEQFF.

Note on this clone: One end of the junction fails to match germline, which may point to a read error. This rearrangement joins TRBV7-9 to TRBJ2-2, with TRBD1 as a possible D gene (5 bases). This CDR3 spans 14 amino acids. Germline CDR1 reads SEHNR; CDR2 reads FQNEAQ (reference sequence). CDR3 nucleotides: TGTTCCAGCAGCAGACAGATGAACACCGGGGAGCTGTTTTTT. Its protein product is CSSSRQMNTGELFF.

The CDR3 spells CASSPRFVGFDGYTF. CDR3 DNA sequence: TGTGCCAGCAGCCCCCGTTTTGTCGGGTTCGATGGCTACACCTTC. V is TRBV7-2 and J is TRBJ1-2; D is uncertain. V was pared by 5 bases and J by 6 bases, with 19 bases between. Germline V gene lookup returns CDR1 SGHTA and CDR2 FQGNSA. The CDR3 extends over 15 amino acids.

The gene calls are TRBV29-1 and TRBJ2-3; weak D call: TRBD2 (7 bases). CDR3 length equals 16 residues. The germline V gene has CDR1 SQVTM and CDR2 ANQGSEA. Trimming removed 6 bases from V and 1 base from J, with 20 bases in between. The CDR3 nucleotides read TGCAGCGTGGGTTGGGGATTAGGGGGGGGCACAGATACGCAGTATTTT. It translates to CSVGWGLGGGTDTQYF.

The genes are TRBV10-3 and TRBJ2-1; 12 bases align to TRBD2. The CDR3 has 14 residues. The V gene end was trimmed by 5 bases and the J gene end by 7 bases; junction bases not matched to a gene: 3. Per the germline V gene, CDR1 is ENHRY and CDR2 is SYGVKD. CDR3 protein: CAISTSGGRNEQFF. The CDR3 nucleotides are TGTGCCATCAGTACTAGCGGGGGGAGGAATGAGCAGTTCTTC.

The CDR3 sequence is CASSVSRVSTDTQYF. In nucleotides, the CDR3 is TGTGCCAGCAGCGTAAGCCGGGTCAGCACAGATACGCAGTATTTT. The chain uses TRBV9 and TRBJ2-3; D call uncertain. There are 15 residues in the CDR3. The V and J ends lost 1 base and 0 bases respectively, with 9 bases between them. Germline V gives CDR1 SGDLS, CDR2 YYNGEE.

The chain recombines TRBV9 with TRBJ2-3, with 8 nucleotides matching TRBD2. Trimming took 3 bases from V and 5 from J; bases not matched to a gene: 14. From germline, CDR1 is SGDLS and CDR2 YYNGEE. This CDR3 is built from 17 residues. The CDR3 region has the DNA TGTGCCAGCAGCGGACCAGGACTAGCCCCGTCCAAAGATACGCAGTATTTT. Amino acids: CASSGPGLAPSKDTQYF.

The chain joins TRBV11-2 to TRBJ2-7; D unresolved. With 5 bases removed from V and 3 bases from J, the gap between germline ends came to 20 bases. This CDR3 contains 16 residues. Germline-derived CDR1 and CDR2 are SGHAT and FQNNGV. CDR3: CASSPGFNDPGYEQYF. DNA for the CDR3: TGTGCCAGCAGCCCCGGGTTCAATGACCCGGGCTACGAGCAGTACTTC.

The genes are TRBV4-3 and TRBJ1-2, with D tentatively TRBD1 (5 bases). V was clipped by 0 bases and J by 1 base, with 30 bases between them. Per the germline V gene, CDR1 is LGHNA and CDR2 is YSLEER. The CDR3 is 22 amino acids. The CDR3 region has the DNA TGCGCCAGCAGCCAAGATTGGGGGGGAAGGGACCCGAGCCCTAGCTTTAACTATGGCTACACCTTC. Translation: CASSQDWGGRDPSPSFNYGYTF.

Details on this clone: Other nucleotide sequences from this sample produce the same CDR3. CDR3 sequence reads: CASSGGQGYYGYTF. The CDR3, as DNA: TGTGCCAGCAGTGGAGGACAGGGATACTATGGCTACACCTTC. The chain joins TRBV2 to TRBJ1-2; 8 nucleotides line up with TRBD1. CDR1 SNHLY and CDR2 FYNNEI come from the germline V gene. The CDR3 covers 14 residues. The J segment lost 3 bases and the V segment lost 4 bases, leaving 4 bases of the junction unmatched.

The chain is built from TRBV9 and TRBJ1-4, with 7 bases that match TRBD1. Trimming took 4 bases from V and 8 from J; bases not matched to a gene: 5. The CDR3 length is 13 residues. CDR1 and CDR2 (germline): SGDLS, YYNGEE. Here the CDR3 reads CASSRGGGEKLFF. CDR3 bases: TGTGCCAGCAGCCGAGGGGGCGGAGAAAAACTGTTTTTT.

The chain combines TRBV12-5 with TRBJ2-4; 8 bases map to TRBD2. J lost 0 bases, V lost 0 bases, and 7 bases had no gene match. CDR1 is LGHNT and CDR2 is FRNRAP in the germline V gene. The CDR3 is 18 residues long. In DNA, the CDR3 is TGTGCTAGTGGTTTGGTACGGGAGGGGGGGGTAGCCAAAAACATTCAGTACTTC. As protein: CASGLVREGGVAKNIQYF.

Remarks on this clone: The same CDR3 is also encoded by other DNA sequences in this sample. V is TRBV6-5 and J is TRBJ1-4, with TRBD1 as a possible D gene (5 bases). The CDR3 spans 11 residues. Germline assignment: CDR1 MNHEY and CDR2 SVGAGI. V lost 6 bases to trimming and J lost 7 bases, with 6 bases between them. CDR3 bases: TGTGCCAGCAGCCAGGGTGAAAAACTGTTTTTT. Its protein is CASSQGEKLFF.

This clone was seen only a few times. The chain's CDR3 is CASSLGGDEQYF. The CDR3 DNA is TGCGCCAGCAGCTTGGGGGGAGACGAGCAGTACTTC. V is TRBV5-1 and J is TRBJ2-5; the D gene is possibly TRBD2 (5 bases). The end of the DNA is better explained by TRBJ2-7, so the J call may be wrong. The CDR3 has 12 residues. CDR1 SGHRS and CDR2 YFSETQ come from the germline V gene.

The chain links TRBV27 to TRBJ1-3, with 11 bases lining up with TRBD1. The CDR3 is made up of 17 amino acids. Germline V gene data show CDR1 as MNHEY and CDR2 as SMNVEV (reference sequence). Losses at the gene ends were 5 bases for V and 1 base for J; bases not matched to a gene: 7. The CDR3 DNA is TGTGCCAGCAGTGACTTCGGACAGGGGGCTTCTGGAAACACCATATATTTT. This codes for CASSDFGQGASGNTIYF.

CDR3 residues: CASSWGRNTEAFF. The CDR3, as DNA: TGTGCCAGTAGTTGGGGCAGGAACACTGAAGCTTTCTTT. The chain employs TRBV19 and TRBJ1-1; TRBD1 might be the D (5 bases). Germline assignment: CDR1 LNHDA and CDR2 SQIVND (reference sequence). The CDR3 sequence is 13 residues long. V lost 5 bases to trimming and J lost 1 base, with 8 bases between them.

The gene calls are TRBV5-1 and TRBJ1-1, with D perhaps TRBD1 (5 bases). Germline V gives CDR1 SGHRS, CDR2 YFSETQ. The CDR3 runs to 13 residues. V was cut by 4 bases and J by 4 bases, with 11 bases left in between. CDR3 residues: CASSATVSTEAFF. The CDR3 DNA follows: TGCGCCAGCAGCGCGACAGTGAGCACTGAAGCTTTCTTT.